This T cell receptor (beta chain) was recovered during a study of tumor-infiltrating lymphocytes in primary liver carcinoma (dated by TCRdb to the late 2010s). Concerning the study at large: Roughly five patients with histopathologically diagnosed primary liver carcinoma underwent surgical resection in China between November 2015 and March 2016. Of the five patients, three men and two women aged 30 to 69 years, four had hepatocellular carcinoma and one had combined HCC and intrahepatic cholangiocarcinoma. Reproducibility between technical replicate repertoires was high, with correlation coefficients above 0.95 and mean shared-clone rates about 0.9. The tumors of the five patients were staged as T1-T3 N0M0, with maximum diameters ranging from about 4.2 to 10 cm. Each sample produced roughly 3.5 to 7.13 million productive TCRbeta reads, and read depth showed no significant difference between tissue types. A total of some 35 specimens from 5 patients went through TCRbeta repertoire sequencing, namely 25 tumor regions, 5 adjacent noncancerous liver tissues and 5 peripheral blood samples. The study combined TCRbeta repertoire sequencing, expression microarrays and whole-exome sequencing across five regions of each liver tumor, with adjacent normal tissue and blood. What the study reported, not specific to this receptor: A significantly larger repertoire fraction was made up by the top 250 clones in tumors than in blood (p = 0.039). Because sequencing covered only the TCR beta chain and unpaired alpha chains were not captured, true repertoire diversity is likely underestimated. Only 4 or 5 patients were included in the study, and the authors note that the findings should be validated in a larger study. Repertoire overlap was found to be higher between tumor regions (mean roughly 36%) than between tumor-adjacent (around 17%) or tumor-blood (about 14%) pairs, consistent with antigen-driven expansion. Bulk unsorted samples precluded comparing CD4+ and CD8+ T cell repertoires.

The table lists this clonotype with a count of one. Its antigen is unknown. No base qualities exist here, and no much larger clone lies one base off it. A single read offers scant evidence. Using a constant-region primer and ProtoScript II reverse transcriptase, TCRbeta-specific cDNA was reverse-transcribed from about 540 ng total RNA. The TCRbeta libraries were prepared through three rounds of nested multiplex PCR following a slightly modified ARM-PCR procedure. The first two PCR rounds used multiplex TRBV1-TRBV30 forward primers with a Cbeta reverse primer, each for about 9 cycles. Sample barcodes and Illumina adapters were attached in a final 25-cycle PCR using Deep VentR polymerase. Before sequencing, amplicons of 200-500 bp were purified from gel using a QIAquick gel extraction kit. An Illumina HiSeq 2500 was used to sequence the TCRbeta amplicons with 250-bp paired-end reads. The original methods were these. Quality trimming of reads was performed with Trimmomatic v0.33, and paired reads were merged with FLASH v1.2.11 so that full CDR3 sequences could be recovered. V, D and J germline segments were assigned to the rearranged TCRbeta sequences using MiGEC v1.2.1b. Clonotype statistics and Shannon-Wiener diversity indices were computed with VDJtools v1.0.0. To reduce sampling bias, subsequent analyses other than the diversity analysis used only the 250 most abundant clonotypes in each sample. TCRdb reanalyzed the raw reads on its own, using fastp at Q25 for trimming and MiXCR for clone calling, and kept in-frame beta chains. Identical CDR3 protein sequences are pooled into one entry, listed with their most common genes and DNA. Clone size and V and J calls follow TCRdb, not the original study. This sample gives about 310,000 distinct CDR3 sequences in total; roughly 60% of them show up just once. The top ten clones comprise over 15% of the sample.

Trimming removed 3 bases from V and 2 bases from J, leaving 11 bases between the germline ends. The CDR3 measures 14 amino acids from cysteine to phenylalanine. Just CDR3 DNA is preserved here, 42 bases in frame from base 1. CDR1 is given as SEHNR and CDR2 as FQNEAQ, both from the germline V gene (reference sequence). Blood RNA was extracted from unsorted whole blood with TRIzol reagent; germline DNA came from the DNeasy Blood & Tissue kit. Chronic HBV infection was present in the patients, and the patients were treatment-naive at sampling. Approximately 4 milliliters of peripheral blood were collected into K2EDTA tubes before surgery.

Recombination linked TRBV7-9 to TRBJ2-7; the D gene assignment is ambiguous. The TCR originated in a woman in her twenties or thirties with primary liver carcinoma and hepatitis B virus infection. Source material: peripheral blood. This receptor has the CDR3 CASSFLMTPYEQYF. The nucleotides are TGTGCCAGCAGCTTTCTAATGACCCCCTACGAGCAGTACTTC. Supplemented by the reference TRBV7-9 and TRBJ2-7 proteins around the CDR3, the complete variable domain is DTGVSQNPRHKITKRGQNVTFRCDPISEHNRLYWYRQTLGQGPEFLTYFQNEAQLEKSRLLSDRFSAERPKGSFSTLEIQRTEQGDSAMYLCASSFLMTPYEQYFGPGTRLTVT.